A single sample is the source of the 29 T cell receptor beta chains below, sequenced in a study of control samples from healthy donors and cancer patients. Data came from immunoSEQ multiplex PCR; TCRdb stores just in-frame clones and leaves some out. The sample shows some 58,000 clones, approximately 87% of them seen only once. Sequencing was performed on PBMCs. These receptors were taken from an older woman with lung cancer.

V usage is TRBV6-6 and J usage is TRBJ1-3, with no clear D. Trimming pared 6 bases from V and 0 bases from J, leaving 12 bases between. Germline V gene sequence: CDR1 MNHNY, CDR2 SVGAGI (reference sequence). CDR3 length: 15 residues. The CDR3 here is CASSSRRTSGNTIYF. The CDR3 DNA reads as TGTGCCAGCAGCTCCAGGCGTACCTCTGGAAACACCATATATTTT.

The V gene is TRBV4-2, the J gene TRBJ1-1, with a tentative D call TRBD1 (5 bases). The V end was cut by 1 base, the J end by 4 bases, with 16 bases between. CDR3 length: 16 amino acids. CDR1 LGHNA and CDR2 YNFKEQ come from the germline V gene. For the CDR3, the DNA is TGTGCCAGCAGCCAAGGGGACGGCGGAATGGGCACTGAAGCTTTCTTT. Its protein is CASSQGDGGMGTEAFF.

V usage is TRBV9 and J usage is TRBJ1-3, with TRBD1 identical over 10 bases. Trimming took 2 bases from V and 2 from J; bases not matched to a gene: 7. CDR1 and CDR2 from the germline V gene are SGDLS and YYNGEE. The CDR3 spans 17 residues. CDR3 DNA sequence: TGTGCCAGCAGCGTTTCTTGGGACAGGGGCGCTGGAAACACCATATATTTT. Amino acid sequence: CASSVSWDRGAGNTIYF.

The V call is TRBV30, the J call TRBJ1-2, with D hard to call. V was trimmed by 0 bases and J by 6 bases, leaving 11 bases between them. The CDR3 is 13 amino acids. CDR1 and CDR2 (germline): GTSNPN, SVGIG (reference sequence). For the CDR3, the DNA is TGTGCCTGGAGTGTACGGCAAGACAATGGCTACACCTTC. Its translation: CAWSVRQDNGYTF.

This clone was found once. This specimen includes other DNA sequences encoding the same CDR3. V and J are TRBV11-3 and TRBJ2-7; 7 positions match TRBD2. Per germline, CDR1 SGHNT and CDR2 YENEEA. With 5 bases clipped from V and 4 bases from J, the junction kept 2 bases outside the gene matches. The CDR3 is 12 residues long. The DNA for the CDR3 is TGTGCCAGCAGCCATAGCGGGTACGAGCAGTACTTC. Its protein product is CASSHSGYEQYF. The variable domain in full, completed from reference TRBV11-3 and TRBJ2-7, reads EAGVVQSPRYKIIEKKQPVAFWCNPISGHNTLYWYLQNLGQGPELLIRYENEEAVDDSQLPKDRFSAERLKGVDSTLKIQPAELGDSAVYLCASSHSGYEQYFGPGTRLTVT.

In this sample, this clone turned up a few times. The CDR3 loop reads CASSFPPGQGTDSPLHF. The CDR3 DNA reads as TGTGCCAGCAGTTTTCCACCGGGACAGGGAACAGATTCACCCCTCCACTTT. The chain links TRBV27 to TRBJ1-6; 9 bases match TRBD1. Germline trimming cut 3 bases from V and 8 bases from J; bases unmatched to any gene: 11. The germline V gene encodes CDR1 MNHEY and CDR2 SMNVEV (reference sequence). The CDR3 contains 17 residues.

This chain connects TRBV7-6 to TRBJ2-7, with a tentative D call TRBD2 (5 bases). Germline V lookup: CDR1 SGHVS, CDR2 FNYEAQ. This CDR3 spans 12 amino acids. Trimming took 5 bases from V and 0 from J, leaving 5 bases between them. The CDR3 DNA reads as TGTGCCAGCAGCGGGAGCTCCTACGAGCAGTACTTC. It encodes CASSGSSYEQYF. Filled out from reference TRBV7-6 and TRBJ2-7, the complete variable domain reads GAGVSQSPRYKVTKRGQDVALRCDPISGHVSLYWYRQALGQGPEFLTYFNYEAQQDKSGLPNDRFSAERPEGSISTLTIQRTEQRDSAMYRCASSGSSYEQYFGPGTRLTVT.

The CDR3 reads CASSPPSSGGAGTGELFF. Here the CDR3 DNA reads TGTGCCAGCAGTCCCCCAAGTAGCGGGGGGGCGGGCACCGGGGAGCTGTTTTTT. The gene calls are TRBV6-6 and TRBJ2-2; TRBD2 matches 11 bases. CDR1 MNHNY and CDR2 SVGAGI come from the germline V gene (reference sequence). This CDR3 region has 18 residues. The junction had 12 bases not matched to a gene; V was cut back by 5 bases and J by 4 bases.

The genes are TRBV6-6 and TRBJ1-2, with 7 bases lining up with TRBD1. This CDR3 is built from 14 residues. CDR1 MNHNY and CDR2 SVGAGI come from the germline V gene (reference sequence). Germline trimming cut 4 bases from V and 8 bases from J; bases unmatched to any gene: 10. In DNA, the CDR3 is TGTGCCAGCAGTTCCGATGACAGGGTTGGGGGCTACACCTTC. Translating gives CASSSDDRVGGYTF.

The chain carries TRBV2 and TRBJ2-3; 8 bases fit TRBD2. There are 15 residues in the CDR3. Germline CDR1 SNHLY, CDR2 FYNNEI. V lost 9 bases to trimming and J lost 6 bases; unmatched junction nucleotides: 14. The CDR3 DNA sequence: TGTGCCAGTACCAGAGGACTAGCTATCTCTGATACGCAGTATTTT. This gives the protein CASTRGLAISDTQYF. Full variable domain (remainder filled in from reference TRBV2 and TRBJ2-3): EPEVTQTPSHQVTQMGQEVILRCVPISNHLYFYWYRQILGQKVEFLVSFYNNEISEKSEIFDDQFSVERPDGSNFTLKIRSTKLEDSAMYFCASTRGLAISDTQYFGPGTRLTVL.

This chain joins TRBV3-1 (or the pseudogene TRBV3-2) and TRBJ1-2, with 7 bases aligning to TRBD1. This CDR3 spans 12 amino acids. CDR1 LGHDT and CDR2 YNNKEL come from the germline V gene (reference sequence). The V segment lost 6 bases and the J segment 7 bases; nucleotides outside the gene matches: 5. CDR3: CASRTDRTGYTF. The CDR3 coding sequence is TGTGCCAGCAGAACGGACAGGACTGGCTACACCTTC.

CDR3 in amino acids: CASSLGILFGQGAHGYTF. CDR3 DNA: TGTGCCAGCAGCTTAGGTATATTGTTTGGACAGGGGGCCCATGGCTACACCTTC. The gene calls are TRBV7-8 and TRBJ1-2; 11 bases match TRBD1. V shed 1 base and J 6 bases; nucleotides not matched to a gene: 13. This CDR3 has 18 residues. Germline V CDR1 and CDR2: SGHVS, FQNEAQ.

This clone occurred a few times. The chain joins TRBV10-1 to TRBJ2-1; the D is unclear. Between the trimmed V and J ends, which lost 1 base and 6 bases, there was a span of 13 bases. The CDR3 length is 15 residues. The germline V gene encodes CDR1 WNHNN and CDR2 SYGVQD (reference sequence). The CDR3 region is CASSELDLPGNEQFF. The CDR3 nucleotides read TGCGCCAGCAGTGAGTTGGACCTCCCGGGCAATGAGCAGTTCTTC.

V and J are TRBV6-2 or TRBV6-3 and TRBJ2-5; 12 nucleotides line up with TRBD1. V was clipped by 2 bases and J by 4 bases; unmatched bases: 5. There are 16 residues in the CDR3. CDR1 MNHEY and CDR2 SVGEGT come from the germline V gene. The CDR3 sequence is CASSYRGTGGGETQYF. The DNA for the CDR3 is TGTGCCAGCAGTTACCGGGGGACAGGGGGCGGAGAGACCCAGTACTTC.

The chain recombines TRBV3-1 (or the pseudogene TRBV3-2) with TRBJ2-2; tentatively, D is TRBD1 (6 bases). CDR3 length: 16 amino acids. From germline, CDR1 is LGHDT and CDR2 YNNKEL (reference sequence). The ends were cut back, 2 bases at V and 4 bases at J, with 14 bases in the middle. The CDR3 sequence is CASSQYGARGTGELFF. In DNA, the CDR3 is TGTGCCAGCAGCCAATATGGTGCCAGGGGCACCGGGGAGCTGTTTTTT.

The rearrangement links TRBV7-2 to TRBJ2-2, with 8 bases identical to TRBD1. The germline gives CDR1 SGHTA, CDR2 FQGNSA. The CDR3 loop spans 15 amino acids. V dropped 6 bases and J dropped 0; count of bases not matched to a gene: 3. Here the CDR3 DNA reads TGTGCCAGCAGGGGGACAGGAACGAACACCGGGGAGCTGTTTTTT. It encodes CASRGTGTNTGELFF.

This chain uses TRBV19 with TRBJ2-2; D possibly corresponds to TRBD1 (5 bases). V was shortened by 9 bases and J by 5 bases, with 19 bases between the two germline ends. CDR3 length equals 15 residues. CDR1 LNHDA and CDR2 SQIVND come from the germline V gene (reference sequence). CDR3 region: CASKEDRSRTGELFF. The CDR3 DNA reads as TGTGCCAGCAAAGAAGACAGAAGTAGGACCGGGGAGCTGTTTTTT.

This rearrangement joins TRBV5-1 to TRBJ2-5; unclear D gene. Germline V gene data show CDR1 as SGHRS and CDR2 as YFSETQ. The CDR3 is made up of 14 amino acids. The germline V and J ends were trimmed by 2 bases and 5 bases, with 13 bases remaining between them. The CDR3 DNA reads as TGCGCCAGCAGCTTAGTCGGAGATGGCGAGACCCAGTACTTC. Translated: CASSLVGDGETQYF.

The rearrangement uses TRBV11-2 and TRBJ2-6; D is ambiguous. Trimming stripped 9 bases from V and 0 bases from J, with 6 bases between. The CDR3 extends over 13 amino acids. Germline CDR1 is SGHAT and CDR2 is FQNNGV. The chain's CDR3 is CASRPSGANVLTF. The CDR3 DNA follows: TGTGCCAGTAGGCCCTCTGGGGCCAACGTCCTGACTTTC.

This clone was picked up one time. Relative to the germline gene, one junction end is altered; a read error may explain this. This rearrangement joins TRBV19 to TRBJ2-7; no clear D. Germline CDR1 reads LNHDA; CDR2 reads SQIVND (reference sequence). The CDR3 consists of 15 residues. The CDR3 loop is CASSKGTISSYGQYF. CDR3 nucleotide sequence: TGTGCCAGTAGTAAGGGCACTATCTCGTCCTACGGGCAGTACTTC. Full variable domain (rest looked up from reference TRBV19 and TRBJ2-7): DGGITQSPKYLFRKEGQNVTLSCEQNLNHDAMYWYRQDPGQGLRLIYYSQIVNDFQKGDIAEGYSVSREKKESFPLTVTSAQKNPTAFYLCASSKGTISSYGQYFGPGTRLTVT.

This chain joins TRBV4-2 and TRBJ2-1; 8 bases align to TRBD2. This CDR3 comprises 17 residues. Germline V CDR1 and CDR2: LGHNA, YNFKEQ. V lost 3 bases and J lost 0; bases outside the gene matches: 7. The DNA for the CDR3 is TGTGCCAGCAGCCAGGCCCGCGGGGGGACCTCCTACAATGAGCAGTTCTTC. Translation: CASSQARGGTSYNEQFF.

CDR3 sequence reads: CASRGAGRLGSPLHF. In DNA form, the CDR3 reads TGTGCCAGTAGGGGAGCAGGGCGCCTAGGTTCACCCCTCCACTTT. This sequence joins TRBV19 and TRBJ1-6, with D perhaps TRBD1 (5 bases). Trimming shortened V by 6 bases and J by 9 bases, and 18 bases separated the two germline ends. Germline V lookup: CDR1 LNHDA, CDR2 SQIVND (reference sequence). The CDR3 length is 15 residues.

This rearrangement joins TRBV10-3 to TRBJ1-2, with D unresolved. This CDR3 has 13 amino acids. CDR1 is ENHRY and CDR2 is SYGVKD in the germline V gene. With 1 base removed from V and 4 bases from J, the gap between germline ends came to 7 bases. The DNA of the CDR3 is TGTGCCATCAGTGAGTTGGGTTCCTATGGCTACACCTTC. Its protein product is CAISELGSYGYTF.

The chain couples TRBV12-5 to TRBJ2-3; 8 bases line up with TRBD1. The germline V gene has CDR1 LGHNT and CDR2 FRNRAP. CDR3 length equals 13 residues. Germline trimming cut 3 bases from V and 6 bases from J; bases unmatched to any gene: 2. The DNA of the CDR3 is TGTGCTAGTGGTTTAGCAGGGGGCGATACGCAGTATTTT. Protein sequence: CASGLAGGDTQYF.

The V call is TRBV9, the J call TRBJ1-2, with TRBD1 matching 9 bases. The CDR3 runs to 15 residues. Germline V CDR1 and CDR2: SGDLS, YYNGEE. The trim removed 0 bases at V and 2 bases at J, leaving 2 bases unmatched. The CDR3 protein is CASSVGTGGNYGYTF. The CDR3 nucleotides are TGTGCCAGCAGCGTAGGAACAGGGGGCAACTATGGCTACACCTTC. The full variable domain, in which reference TRBV9 and TRBJ1-2 provide the parts outside the CDR3, is DSGVTQTPKHLITATGQRVTLRCSPRSGDLSVYWYQQSLDQGLQFLIQYYNGEERAKGNILERFSAQQFPDLHSELNLSSLELGDSALYFCASSVGTGGNYGYTFGSGTRLTVV.

This chain links TRBV2 with TRBJ1-4; 7 bases fit TRBD1. V dropped 6 bases and J dropped 0; count of bases not matched to a gene: 7. CDR3 size: 16 residues. The germline gives CDR1 SNHLY, CDR2 FYNNEI. CDR3 DNA sequence: TGTGCCAGCAGGGTCGGGACAGCCGCAACTAATGAAAAACTGTTTTTT. Its protein is CASRVGTAATNEKLFF. The complete variable domain, with remaining parts taken from reference TRBV2 and TRBJ1-4, reads EPEVTQTPSHQVTQMGQEVILRCVPISNHLYFYWYRQILGQKVEFLVSFYNNEISEKSEIFDDQFSVERPDGSNFTLKIRSTKLEDSAMYFCASRVGTAATNEKLFFGSGTQLSVL.

The chain combines TRBV5-4 with TRBJ2-6; D remains ambiguous. Trimming removed 2 bases at V and 0 bases at J, with 9 bases between. CDR1 and CDR2 (germline): SGHNT, YYREEE (reference sequence). CDR3 size: 16 residues. Written as DNA, the CDR3 is TGTGCCAGCAGCTTACCGTCGGGCTCTGGGGCCAACGTCCTGACTTTC. This sequence encodes CASSLPSGSGANVLTF.

The J gene is TRBJ1-2, the V gene TRBV3-1 (or the pseudogene TRBV3-2); the D gene is possibly TRBD1 (5 bases). Trimming shortened V by 2 bases and J by 5 bases, and 9 bases separated the two germline ends. In germline, CDR1 is LGHDT, CDR2 YNNKEL (reference sequence). This CDR3 spans 13 amino acids. The CDR3 loop reads CASSQQGRYGYTF. As DNA, the CDR3 is TGTGCCAGCAGCCAACAGGGAAGATATGGCTACACCTTC.

The chain links TRBV19 to TRBJ2-7; the D gene is possibly TRBD2 (6 bases). In germline, CDR1 is LNHDA, CDR2 SQIVND (reference sequence). CDR3 length: 15 residues. V was clipped by 4 bases and J by 4 bases, with 17 bases between them. This CDR3 reads CASSRIPGLKYEQYF. The CDR3 DNA follows: TGTGCCAGTAGTAGGATTCCGGGACTGAAATACGAGCAGTACTTC.